This T cell receptor beta chain was captured in a study of neurological immune-mediated disorders. This clonotype showed up many times. The cDNA was synthesized by 5'RACE incorporating 10-nucleotide random UMIs. Via MiXCR, TCRdb re-called the 5' RACE reads, giving one row per CDR3 protein. The table has just under 60,000 distinct CDR3 sequences, roughly 2.5% seen once. The germline gives CDR1 GTSNPN, CDR2 SVGIG (reference sequence). With 0 bases removed from V and 9 bases from J, the gap between germline ends came to 11 bases. CDR3 length equals 12 residues. Sequenced input: PBMCs. The clonotype originates from a man aged 45-60 years with multiple sclerosis. The genes are TRBV30 and TRBJ1-1; D gene ambiguous. The CDR3 sequence: CAWSVVGSQAFF. The CDR3 coding sequence is TGTGCCTGGAGTGTAGTCGGCAGTCAAGCTTTCTTT. Filled out from reference TRBV30 and TRBJ1-1, the complete variable domain reads SQTIHQWPATLVQPVGSPLSLECTVEGTSNPNLYWYRQAAGRGLQLLFYSVGIGQISSEVPQNLSASRPQDRQFILSSKKLLLSDSGFYLCAWSVVGSQAFFGQGTRLTVV.